These 28 T cell receptor beta chains share one sample of origin, sequenced in a study of T cell responses to AZD1222 COVID-19 vaccine (dated by TCRdb to the early 2020s). According to the study, the label for this sample's time point signals: about 28 days (+/-7) after the second vaccine dose. The method was the immunoSEQ multiplex PCR assay. Sourced from immuneACCESS, this table was stored by TCRdb with only in-frame sequences that have V and J called. A share of the clones is absent; for the studies checked, an unresolved V gene accounts for under half, and the remainder has no known explanation. The sample includes more than 120,000 clones, with about 90% observed a single time. The ten most abundant clones make up over 8.5% of the sample. The source was peripheral blood, collected 28 days after the second AZD1222 dose. The receptors here all came from an adult who received the AZD1222 COVID-19 vaccine.

The genes are TRBV2 and TRBJ2-2, with D unclear. Trimming pared 8 bases from V and 3 bases from J, leaving 10 bases between. This CDR3 region has 13 residues. Per the germline V gene, CDR1 is SNHLY and CDR2 is FYNNEI. In DNA, the CDR3 is TGTGCCAGCCAGTCCGGAGACACCGGGGAGCTGTTTTTT. Its translation is CASQSGDTGELFF.

This chain connects TRBV6-1 to TRBJ1-6, with unresolved D. CDR3 length: 13 residues. The germline V and J ends were trimmed by 0 bases and 7 bases, with 4 bases remaining between them. Germline CDR1 MNHNS, CDR2 SASEGT. The CDR3: CASSEAANSPLHF. In nucleotides, the CDR3 is TGTGCCAGCAGTGAAGCCGCAAATTCACCCCTCCACTTT.

The chain is built from TRBV24-1 and TRBJ2-1; TRBD2 might be the D (5 bases). Trimming took 6 bases from V and 7 from J, leaving 12 bases between them. The CDR3 is 13 residues long. Per germline, CDR1 KGHDR and CDR2 SFDVKD. The CDR3 loop is CATSSGLGNEQFF. As DNA, the CDR3 is TGTGCCACCAGTAGCGGTTTGGGGAATGAGCAGTTCTTC.

The genes are TRBV10-1 and TRBJ2-5; D uncertain. The CDR3 loop spans 13 amino acids. Trimming left V 5 bases short and J 5 bases short, with 12 bases between. Germline assignment: CDR1 WNHNN and CDR2 SYGVQD (reference sequence). The CDR3 nucleotides read TGCGCCAGCAGTCTGGAACTGCAGGAGACCCAGTACTTC. Protein sequence: CASSLELQETQYF.

The chain employs TRBV18 and TRBJ2-3, with 7 bases that match TRBD2. Germline loops: CDR1 KGHSH, CDR2 LQKENI. The length of the CDR3 is 13 residues. The ends lost 5 bases at V and 5 bases at J; junction bases unmatched: 4. CDR3 region: CASSIRGGDTQYF. The CDR3 DNA reads as TGTGCCAGCTCAATCCGCGGGGGAGATACGCAGTATTTT.

The chain combines TRBV10-3 with TRBJ1-3; D unresolved. This CDR3 is built from 13 residues. V was trimmed by 10 bases and J by 9 bases, leaving 19 bases between them. Germline lookup yields CDR1 ENHRY and CDR2 SYGVKD. The CDR3 DNA is TGTGCCACCAGATCGGGGTCAAGGCCCACCATATATTTT. As protein: CATRSGSRPTIYF.

The rearrangement uses TRBV4-2 and TRBJ1-2; 7 bases fit TRBD1. Germline V gene lookup returns CDR1 LGHNA and CDR2 YNFKEQ. Losses at the gene ends were 1 base for V and 8 bases for J; bases not matched to a gene: 16. The CDR3 is made up of 17 amino acids. The CDR3 spells CASSQVRGGVKGEGYTF. In DNA form, the CDR3 reads TGTGCCAGCAGCCAAGTGAGAGGGGGCGTTAAGGGGGAAGGCTACACCTTC.

A note on this clone: The same CDR3 is also encoded by other DNA sequences in this sample. The chain carries TRBV18 and TRBJ2-3; D unclear. The V gene's germline CDR1 is KGHSH and CDR2 LQKENI. CDR3 length equals 11 residues. V dropped 2 bases and J dropped 4 bases, with 1 base sitting between them. In DNA form, the CDR3 reads TGTGCCAGCTCACCAGCAGATACGCAGTATTTT. Amino acid sequence: CASSPADTQYF.

V and J are TRBV4-1 and TRBJ1-1; tentatively, D is TRBD1 (6 bases). The germline gives CDR1 MGHRA, CDR2 YSYEKL. There are 17 residues in the CDR3. V lost 3 bases to trimming and J lost 5 bases, with 22 bases between them. CDR3 in DNA: TGCGCCAGCAGCCAGTCTCCAGGGGCTGGGAGGGGAACTGAAGCTTTCTTT. Its translation: CASSQSPGAGRGTEAFF.

This clone was seen a handful of times. The chain recombines TRBV6-2 or TRBV6-3 with TRBJ1-5; D uncertain. The germline V gene has CDR1 MNHEY and CDR2 SVGEGT. Trimming shortened V by 1 base and J by 0 bases, and 4 bases separated the two germline ends. This CDR3 is built from 14 residues. CDR3 coding DNA: TGTGCCAGCAGTTACTTGGATAGCAATCAGCCCCAGCATTTT. Residues: CASSYLDSNQPQHF.

The V and J genes are TRBV6-5 and TRBJ1-1, with no clear D. The ends were cut back, 8 bases at V and 1 base at J, with 14 bases in the middle. The germline gives CDR1 MNHEY, CDR2 SVGAGI. The CDR3 spans 14 residues. The CDR3 is CASFPRAANTEAFF. CDR3 sequence (DNA): TGTGCCAGCTTCCCGAGGGCAGCGAACACTGAAGCTTTCTTT.

The chain is built from TRBV29-1 and TRBJ2-1, with TRBD2 identical over 8 bases. The CDR3 has 14 amino acids. CDR1 SQVTM and CDR2 ANQGSEA come from the germline V gene. J lost 7 bases, V lost 3 bases, and 8 bases had no gene match. CDR3 DNA: TGCAGCGTTGAGGCCCAGCGGGAGTATAATGAGCAGTTCTTC. As protein: CSVEAQREYNEQFF.

The chain couples TRBV2 to TRBJ1-5, with D possibly being TRBD1 (6 bases). Germline loops: CDR1 SNHLY, CDR2 FYNNEI. The V end lost 6 bases, the J end lost 0 bases, and 15 bases lay between the germline ends. The CDR3 totals 16 residues. The CDR3, as DNA: TGTGCCAGCAGCCAACAGGGATTCTATAGCAATCAGCCCCAGCATTTT. Amino acids: CASSQQGFYSNQPQHF.

V is TRBV5-1 and J is TRBJ2-3; maybe TRBD1 (5 bases). Germline V CDR1 and CDR2: SGHRS, YFSETQ. The CDR3 has 12 residues. V shed 5 bases and J shed 6 bases, with 10 bases lying between them. The CDR3 DNA sequence: TGCGCCAGCAGAAAGGGGTCTGATACGCAGTATTTT. Residues: CASRKGSDTQYF.

This rearrangement joins TRBV19 to TRBJ1-5; no reliable D call. The germline gives CDR1 LNHDA, CDR2 SQIVND (reference sequence). V lost 8 bases, J lost 9 bases, and 23 bases lay in between. This CDR3 comprises 15 residues. The CDR3 spells CASRIQAAENGPQHF. The CDR3 region has the DNA TGTGCCAGTCGCATCCAGGCGGCGGAAAATGGGCCCCAGCATTTT.

The chain links TRBV19 to TRBJ2-5; D gene unclear. This CDR3 spans 15 amino acids. Germline CDR1 is LNHDA and CDR2 is SQIVND (reference sequence). The V end was cut by 4 bases, the J end by 0 bases, with 12 bases between. The CDR3 sequence is CASSKTRAYQETQYF. Here the CDR3 DNA reads TGTGCCAGTAGTAAGACTCGAGCGTACCAAGAGACCCAGTACTTC. The whole variable domain, remainder taken from reference TRBV19 and TRBJ2-5, is DGGITQSPKYLFRKEGQNVTLSCEQNLNHDAMYWYRQDPGQGLRLIYYSQIVNDFQKGDIAEGYSVSREKKESFPLTVTSAQKNPTAFYLCASSKTRAYQETQYFGPGTRLLVL.

This chain joins TRBV6-6 and TRBJ2-1; 7 nucleotides align to TRBD2. CDR1 and CDR2 (germline): MNHNY, SVGAGI (reference sequence). The CDR3 runs 15 residues. The V gene end was trimmed by 7 bases and the J gene end by 2 bases; junction bases not matched to a gene: 8. The CDR3 loop is CASTPRGGTYNEQFF. The CDR3 bases are TGTGCCAGCACTCCTCGGGGAGGGACCTACAATGAGCAGTTCTTC.

The genes are TRBV12-3 or TRBV12-4 and TRBJ1-3, with a possible D match to TRBD1 (6 bases). The CDR3 is made up of 13 amino acids. V dropped 3 bases and J dropped 5 bases, with 8 bases sitting between them. DNA for the CDR3: TGTGCCAGCAGTTTGGGGGCCAGAAACACCATATATTTT. Translated, it gives CASSLGARNTIYF.

This clone was seen once. The DNA for the CDR3 is TGTGCCAGCAGTGCAACAGGGGACGGAAACACCATATATTTT. It encodes CASSATGDGNTIYF. The chain links TRBV27 to TRBJ1-3, with TRBD1 identical over 7 bases. Germline V lookup: CDR1 MNHEY, CDR2 SMNVEV (reference sequence). This CDR3 spans 14 amino acids. V gave up 5 bases and J gave up 4 bases; unmatched junction bases: 5.

V gene TRBV27 combines with J gene TRBJ2-1; D uncertain. Germline V gene data show CDR1 as MNHEY and CDR2 as SMNVEV (reference sequence). With 5 bases removed from V and 6 bases from J, the gap between germline ends came to 8 bases. The CDR3 totals 12 residues. The CDR3 is CASSPRPNEQFF. The DNA for the CDR3 is TGTGCCAGCAGTCCTCGCCCCAATGAGCAGTTCTTC.

This clone came up once. The chain recombines TRBV5-5 with TRBJ1-2, with D maybe TRBD1 (6 bases). The germline V and J ends were trimmed by 1 base and 5 bases, with 12 bases remaining between them. Germline CDR1 reads SGHKS; CDR2 reads YYEKEE (reference sequence). CDR3 size: 14 residues. The CDR3 reads CASSLLGGRYGYTF. The CDR3 DNA follows: TGTGCCAGCAGCTTGCTGGGGGGCCGGTATGGCTACACCTTC.

The CDR3 nucleotides are TGTGCCACCCTCGGGGGGTACGGGGAGCTGTTTTTT. Protein sequence: CATLGGYGELFF. The chain employs TRBV19 and TRBJ2-2, with 7 positions matching TRBD2. Germline values: CDR1 LNHDA, CDR2 SQIVND (reference sequence). The CDR3 runs 12 residues. V was clipped by 10 bases and J by 7 bases; unmatched bases: 6.

This chain links TRBV28 with TRBJ1-1, with D maybe TRBD1 (5 bases). The CDR3 has 15 amino acids. Trimming stripped 5 bases from V and 8 bases from J, with 21 bases between. Germline CDR1 and CDR2: MDHEN and SYDVKM. The CDR3 here is CASSPTLGGVFEAFF. In DNA form, the CDR3 reads TGTGCCAGCAGTCCGACTCTTGGAGGGGTCTTCGAAGCTTTCTTT.

The chain links TRBV29-1 to TRBJ1-1, with D unresolved. Trimming stripped 2 bases from V and 0 bases from J, with 4 bases between. This CDR3 region has 12 residues. Germline CDR1 and CDR2: SQVTM and ANQGSEA. The CDR3 DNA sequence: TGCAGCGTTGAAAGGGTGAACACTGAAGCTTTCTTT. The encoded protein is CSVERVNTEAFF.

V gene TRBV7-8 combines with J gene TRBJ1-4; 7 nucleotides agree with TRBD1. Trimming cost V 1 base and J 5 bases; bases outside gene matches: 7. The CDR3 is 16 amino acids. From germline, CDR1 is SGHVS and CDR2 FQNEAQ. In DNA, the CDR3 is TGTGCCAGCAGCTTAGTAGGGGGCTTCCGGAATGAAAAACTGTTTTTT. Translated, it gives CASSLVGGFRNEKLFF.

The chain carries TRBV2 and TRBJ1-1, with D perhaps matching TRBD1 (6 bases). V dropped 7 bases and J dropped 11 bases, with 17 bases sitting between them. The germline CDR1 and CDR2 sequences are SNHLY and FYNNEI. The CDR3 totals 12 residues. In DNA form, the CDR3 reads TGTGCCAGCAAGTTAAACAGGGTTCTGGCTTTCTTT. Translating it yields CASKLNRVLAFF.

J is TRBJ1-1 and V is TRBV11-2, with 7 bases fitting TRBD1. CDR3 length: 14 amino acids. Germline values: CDR1 SGHAT, CDR2 FQNNGV. With V trimmed by 4 bases and J by 0 bases, 2 bases remained unmatched. CDR3 sequence (DNA): TGTGCCAGCAGCTCGGGACAGCTGAACACTGAAGCTTTCTTT. This sequence encodes CASSSGQLNTEAFF.

The J gene is TRBJ2-3, the V gene TRBV10-1; D is perhaps TRBD1 or TRBD2 (6 bases each). Germline CDR1 and CDR2: WNHNN and SYGVQD (reference sequence). This CDR3 comprises 14 residues. Trimming removed 8 bases from V and 0 bases from J, with 12 bases in between. The CDR3 sequence: CASAGQSSTDTQYF. Written as DNA, the CDR3 is TGCGCCAGCGCGGGACAATCTAGCACAGATACGCAGTATTTT.